The 15 T cell receptor beta chains in this list originate from one sample, sequenced in a study of regulatory T cells in long-lasting Graves disease. Library construction for TCR beta used iRepertoire HTBI primers and Arm-PCR of CDR3 regions. TCRdb used MiXCR to reprocess the multiplex PCR reads, holding one entry per CDR3 protein. The data contain about 320,000 distinct CDR3 sequences, 15% to 20% of them singletons. As to time point: newly diagnosed GD, antithyroid drugs for less than 3 months. Generation of the TCR library employed RNA extracted from PBMCs. Sequenced here: peripheral blood mononuclear cells (PBMCs), sampled at new diagnosis, from a patient treated with antithyroid drugs. The receptors come from a female donor with Graves disease.

V usage is TRBV12-3 or TRBV12-4 and J usage is TRBJ1-1; D is unresolved. Deletions cut 3 bases from V and 6 bases from J, with 8 bases between. The CDR3 is 12 amino acids. CDR3: CASSFDLSEAFF. The CDR3 DNA is TGTGCCAGCAGTTTTGATCTCTCTGAAGCTTTCTTT.

This clonotype was counted a few times. This sequence joins TRBV20-1 and TRBJ2-2; D is possibly TRBD1 (6 bases). This CDR3 comprises 15 residues. Germline lookup yields CDR1 DFQATT and CDR2 SNEGSKA (reference sequence). Trimming shortened V by 1 base and J by 3 bases, and 12 bases separated the two germline ends. DNA for the CDR3: TGCAGTGCTAGAGCAAAGGACAGTTACACCGGGGAGCTGTTTTTT. Residues: CSARAKDSYTGELFF.

This clonotype was observed many times. The V call is TRBV11-2, the J call TRBJ2-6; weak D call: TRBD1 (6 bases). The germline V and J ends were trimmed by 5 bases and 2 bases, with 10 bases remaining between them. The CDR3 length is 15 residues. CDR1 SGHAT and CDR2 FQNNGV come from the germline V gene. The CDR3 nucleotides are TGTGCCAGCAGCCTTCGGGACACTGGGGCCAACGTCCTGACTTTC. Translating gives CASSLRDTGANVLTF.

This clonotype was recorded at least ten times. The gene calls are TRBV27 and TRBJ1-2, with 7 bases that match TRBD1. V gave up 5 bases and J gave up 4 bases; unmatched junction bases: 13. Looked up from germline, CDR1 is MNHEY and CDR2 is SMNVEV (reference sequence). The CDR3 covers 16 residues. CDR3 sequence: CASSDNPDRAVYGYTF. CDR3 in DNA: TGTGCCAGCAGTGATAACCCAGACAGGGCCGTCTATGGCTACACCTTC.

This clonotype appeared many times. This sequence joins TRBV7-6 and TRBJ2-3, with D perhaps TRBD2 (5 bases). Trimming took 5 bases from V and 0 from J, leaving 15 bases between them. In germline, CDR1 is SGHVS, CDR2 FNYEAQ. This CDR3 has 16 residues. CDR3 nucleotides: TGTGCCAGCAGCCCTAAGCGGAGAGCTAGCACAGATACGCAGTATTTT. It yields the protein CASSPKRRASTDTQYF.

V usage is TRBV12-3 or TRBV12-4 and J usage is TRBJ1-5, with 9 bases matching TRBD1. The length of the CDR3 is 14 residues. V lost 6 bases to trimming and J lost 9 bases; unmatched junction nucleotides: 9. CDR3 sequence reads: CASSRGTGISPQHF. In DNA form, the CDR3 reads TGTGCCAGCAGCCGAGGGACAGGGATTTCGCCCCAGCATTTT.

At least ten counts were recorded for this clonotype. V and J are TRBV7-9 and TRBJ2-2, with 8 bases that match TRBD2. The CDR3 spans 17 residues. Germline CDR1 SEHNR, CDR2 FQNEAQ (reference sequence). Trimming at V came to 0 bases and at J to 8 bases, leaving 11 bases not matched to a gene. This CDR3 reads CASSLAPLGLAEGELFF. CDR3 nucleotide sequence: TGTGCCAGCAGCTTAGCCCCCCTAGGACTAGCCGAGGGGGAGCTGTTTTTT.

This clonotype has only a few counts. A far bigger clonotype differs at one base, so this is likely a read error. The rearrangement uses TRBV7-9 and TRBJ2-3, with D unclear. Trimming took 5 bases from V and 5 from J, leaving 5 bases between them. Germline CDR1 reads SEHNR; CDR2 reads FQNEAQ (reference sequence). The CDR3 has 11 residues. In DNA, the CDR3 is TGTGCCAGCAGCATAGGAGATACGCAGTATTTT. Amino acids: CASSIGDTQYF.

This clonotype was found many times. CDR3 DNA sequence: TGCAGCGTTGTTAACATCTATTTCTCCAATGAGCAGTTCTTC. It specifies CSVVNIYFSNEQFF. This chain links TRBV29-1 with TRBJ2-1; D gene unclear. Germline CDR1 is SQVTM and CDR2 is ANQGSEA. This CDR3 region has 14 residues. The germline V and J ends were trimmed by 4 bases and 6 bases, with 16 bases remaining between them.

The V call is TRBV12-3 or TRBV12-4, the J call TRBJ1-3; unclear D gene. This CDR3 is built from 13 residues. Trimming pared 2 bases from V and 3 bases from J, leaving 5 bases between. The CDR3 is CASSLRVGNTIYF. The CDR3 nucleotides read TGTGCCAGCAGTTTAAGGGTTGGAAACACCATATATTTT.

Ten or more counts support this clonotype. The chain uses TRBV12-3 or TRBV12-4 and TRBJ1-2; D remains ambiguous. V was cut by 8 bases and J by 5 bases, with 3 bases left in between. The CDR3 is made up of 9 amino acids. The CDR3 protein is CASGYGYTF. In DNA, the CDR3 is TGTGCCAGCGGTTATGGCTACACCTTC.

The J gene is TRBJ1-5, the V gene TRBV6-5; 8 bases line up with TRBD1. V gave up 0 bases and J gave up 6 bases; unmatched junction bases: 7. The CDR3 is made up of 16 amino acids. Per the germline V gene, CDR1 is MNHEY and CDR2 is SVGAGI. Here the CDR3 reads CASSYSMARGLQPQHF. In DNA form, the CDR3 reads TGTGCCAGCAGTTACTCGATGGCCAGGGGGCTTCAGCCCCAGCATTTT.

The CDR3 bases are TGTGCCAGCAGTCCTAGCGGGATGGGTTACAATGAGCAGTTCTTC. Translation: CASSPSGMGYNEQFF. V usage is TRBV6-1 and J usage is TRBJ2-1; 9 bases map to TRBD2. The germline CDR1 and CDR2 sequences are MNHNS and SASEGT. After removal of 5 bases from V and 4 bases from J, the junction contained 6 bases not matched to a gene. This CDR3 is 15 amino acids long.

This clonotype was counted at least ten times. J is TRBJ2-2 and V is TRBV2; TRBD2 matches 13 bases. The CDR3 contains 20 residues. Germline V gene sequence: CDR1 SNHLY, CDR2 FYNNEI. V lost 6 bases, J lost 2 bases, and 15 bases stayed unmatched. The CDR3 DNA reads TGTGCCAGCAGACCCCCCCGGGACACGGGACTAGCGGGAAACACCGGGGAGCTGTTTTTT. Residues: CASRPPRDTGLAGNTGELFF.

This clonotype showed up many times. The J gene is TRBJ1-2, the V gene TRBV29-1; D gene unclear. This CDR3 spans 13 amino acids. Between the trimmed V and J ends, which lost 7 bases and 3 bases, there was a span of 15 bases. From germline, CDR1 is SQVTM and CDR2 ANQGSEA. CDR3 nucleotides: TGCAGCGGTTCATCCCAGGCCTACTATGGCTACACCTTC. It codes for CSGSSQAYYGYTF.